This T cell receptor beta chain was recorded in a study of Graves' ophthalmopathy and Graves' hyperthyroidism. Study results and limitations: In blood, most expanded thyroid clonotypes above 0.001 frequency were also detected. The model predicted ophthalmopathy progression with around 69% sensitivity and around 72% specificity.

Beta-chain TCR CDR3 regions were amplified from RNA transcripts. The workflow started with a first-round RT-PCR run with HTBI primers and then moved on to a second-round multiplex PCR. A single record per CDR3 protein comes from TCRdb applying MiXCR to the multiplex PCR reads. The repertoire consists of a few hundred thousand distinct CDR3 sequences, with 35% to 40% occurring once and the leading ten covering about 4.1%. Clinicians made diagnoses from clinical symptoms, serum thyroxine, TRAb, thyroid ultrasound and orbital computed tomography. This clonotype was counted ten times or more. Its antigen is not identified. The CDR3 loop spans 14 amino acids. Trimming shortened V by 6 bases and J by 3 bases, and 11 bases separated the two germline ends.

The source material was peripheral blood or thyroid tissue (not recorded which). The chain uses TRBV12-3 or TRBV12-4 and TRBJ1-4, with no clear D. The clonotype comes from an adult man with Graves' hyperthyroidism. The chain's CDR3 is CASREHWANEKLFF. As DNA, the CDR3 is TGTGCCAGCAGAGAGCACTGGGCTAATGAAAAACTGTTTTTT.